A single sample gave rise to the 14 T cell receptor beta chains below, sequenced in a study of T-cell memory formation after mild COVID-19. One entry per CDR3 protein, called by TCRdb with MiXCR from the 5' RACE reads. The sample has some 210,000 distinct CDR3 sequences; around 30% are singletons. The sequenced sample consisted of PBMCs or a T cell subset sorted from them (not recorded which). Source of these receptors: an adult woman who had mild COVID-19 (a few samples of this study predate the infection). Cell type and time point are not known.

The chain is built from TRBV20-1 and TRBJ2-2; 12 nucleotides agree with TRBD1. The germline CDR1 and CDR2 sequences are DFQATT and SNEGSKA (reference sequence). The CDR3 runs to 16 residues. V shed 1 base, J shed 6 bases, and the junction held 6 bases outside the gene matches. CDR3: CSARARDRGRAGELFF. CDR3 bases: TGCAGTGCTAGAGCGAGGGACAGGGGGCGTGCCGGGGAGCTGTTTTTT.

In its sample, this clonotype was seen a few times. The chain combines TRBV29-1 with TRBJ2-1; TRBD2 agrees at 13 bases. V was clipped by 2 bases and J by 1 base; unmatched bases: 14. The germline V gene has CDR1 SQVTM and CDR2 ANQGSEA. The CDR3 runs 20 residues. CDR3 bases: TGCAGCGTTGAAATAACTAGCGGGAGGGAAGGAGTGGTGTCCTACAATGAGCAGTTCTTC. Amino acids: CSVEITSGREGVVSYNEQFF.

V and J are TRBV4-1 and TRBJ2-3, with TRBD2 matching 9 bases. The length of the CDR3 is 17 residues. After removal of 0 bases from V and 1 base from J, the junction contained 5 bases not matched to a gene. In germline, CDR1 is MGHRA, CDR2 YSYEKL. This chain's CDR3 is CASSQDRSGGRTDTQYF. CDR3 sequence (DNA): TGCGCCAGCAGCCAAGATAGGAGCGGGGGGCGCACAGATACGCAGTATTTT.

The sample holds a few counts of this clonotype. The chain links TRBV5-1 to TRBJ2-3, with 9 bases fitting TRBD2. CDR3 length equals 16 residues. V was pared by 1 base and J by 4 bases, with 7 bases of the junction left unmatched. Germline lookup yields CDR1 SGHRS and CDR2 YFSETQ. CDR3 region: CASSLIGGGAADTQYF. The CDR3 DNA sequence: TGCGCCAGCAGCTTGATCGGCGGGGGGGCCGCAGATACGCAGTATTTT.

The chain combines TRBV6-4 with TRBJ2-3, with D uncertain. Trimming removed 6 bases at V and 2 bases at J, with 18 bases between. The germline CDR1 and CDR2 sequences are MRHNA and SNTAGT. This CDR3 comprises 16 residues. The CDR3 bases are TGTGCCAGCAGACCCATGGGCCAAGGTAACACAGATACGCAGTATTTT. Its protein is CASRPMGQGNTDTQYF.

The table lists this clonotype with a few counts. This chain links TRBV12-3 or TRBV12-4 with TRBJ2-1, with 11 bases identical to TRBD2. The trim removed 5 bases at V and 7 bases at J, leaving 10 bases unmatched. This CDR3 comprises 16 residues. The CDR3 reads CASSLSGRAPDNEQFF. The DNA for the CDR3 is TGTGCCAGCAGTCTTAGCGGGAGGGCTCCTGATAATGAGCAGTTCTTC.

The gene calls are TRBV5-1 and TRBJ1-1; the D gene is possibly TRBD1 (6 bases). CDR1 and CDR2 (germline): SGHRS, YFSETQ. Trimming pared 3 bases from V and 8 bases from J, leaving 11 bases between. This CDR3 spans 12 amino acids. In DNA form, the CDR3 reads TGCGCCAGCAGCTCGTCCGGGGGCGAAGCTTTCTTT. Translation: CASSSSGGEAFF.

The J gene is TRBJ2-1, the V gene TRBV5-1; TRBD2 matches 8 bases. The junction had 9 bases not matched to a gene; V was cut back by 5 bases and J by 8 bases. The germline gives CDR1 SGHRS, CDR2 YFSETQ. CDR3 length equals 14 residues. In DNA form, the CDR3 reads TGCGCCAGCAGGCACGGGGGGGCCTGGGATGAGCAGTTCTTC. It codes for CASRHGGAWDEQFF.

Written as DNA, the CDR3 is TGTGCCAGCAGCATGAACCTGAACACTGAAGCTTTCTTT. Amino acids: CASSMNLNTEAFF. The chain links TRBV6-2 or TRBV6-3 to TRBJ1-1; D call uncertain. From germline, CDR1 is MNHEY and CDR2 SVGEGT. With 6 bases removed from V and 0 bases from J, the gap between germline ends came to 8 bases. The CDR3 runs 13 residues.

The rearrangement uses TRBV12-3 or TRBV12-4 and TRBJ2-4, with a weak D call TRBD1 (6 bases). V was shortened by 6 bases and J by 3 bases, with 15 bases between the two germline ends. This CDR3 has 15 amino acids. The CDR3 is CASRSHRDGKNIQYF. Here the CDR3 DNA reads TGTGCCAGCAGGTCGCACAGGGACGGCAAAAACATTCAGTACTTC.

This rearrangement joins TRBV12-3 or TRBV12-4 to TRBJ1-5, with D maybe TRBD1 (5 bases). V lost 2 bases and J 4 bases, leaving 9 bases between the germline ends. The CDR3 contains 14 residues. CDR3 bases: TGTGCCAGCAGTTTACGCCAGGGTAATCAGCCCCAGCATTTT. Translating gives CASSLRQGNQPQHF.

There are a few counts of this clonotype. The V and J genes are TRBV24-1 and TRBJ2-2; maybe TRBD1 (6 bases). CDR1 is KGHDR, CDR2 SFDVKD, per germline. The CDR3 totals 18 residues. Trimming shortened V by 2 bases and J by 0 bases, and 15 bases separated the two germline ends. CDR3 region: CATSDSGTRISNTGELFF. Written as DNA, the CDR3 is TGTGCCACCAGTGATTCCGGGACACGCATTTCGAACACCGGGGAGCTGTTTTTT.

This clonotype was seen a few times. CDR3 nucleotides: TGTGCCAGCAGGGATGACAGGGGGCAAAGGGATGAGCAGTTCTTC. Its translation: CASRDDRGQRDEQFF. This rearrangement joins TRBV5-6 to TRBJ2-1; 10 positions agree with TRBD1. CDR1 is SGHDT and CDR2 is YYEEEE in the germline V gene. Germline trimming cut 5 bases from V and 8 bases from J; bases unmatched to any gene: 10. The CDR3 has 15 amino acids.

The V and J genes are TRBV6-4 and TRBJ2-3; D uncertain. The CDR3 extends over 15 amino acids. Trimming shortened V by 0 bases and J by 0 bases, and 7 bases separated the two germline ends. CDR1 and CDR2 (germline): MRHNA, SNTAGT. The CDR3 loop reads CASSDSFSSTDTQYF. CDR3 nucleotide sequence: TGTGCCAGCAGTGACTCCTTCTCTAGCACAGATACGCAGTATTTT.